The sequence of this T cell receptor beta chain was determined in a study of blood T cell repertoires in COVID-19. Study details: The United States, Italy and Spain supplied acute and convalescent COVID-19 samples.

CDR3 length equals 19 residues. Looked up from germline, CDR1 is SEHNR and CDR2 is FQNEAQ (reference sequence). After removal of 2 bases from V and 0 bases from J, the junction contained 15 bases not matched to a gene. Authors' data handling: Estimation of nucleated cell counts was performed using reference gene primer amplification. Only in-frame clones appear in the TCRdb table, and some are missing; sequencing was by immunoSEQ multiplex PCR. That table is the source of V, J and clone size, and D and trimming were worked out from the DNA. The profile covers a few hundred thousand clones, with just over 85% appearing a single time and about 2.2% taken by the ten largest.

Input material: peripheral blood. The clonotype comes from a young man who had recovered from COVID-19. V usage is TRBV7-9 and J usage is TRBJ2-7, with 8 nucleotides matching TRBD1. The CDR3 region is CASSLYGQGSNPLSYEQYF. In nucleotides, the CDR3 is TGTGCCAGCAGCTTATATGGACAGGGATCTAATCCGCTCTCCTACGAGCAGTACTTC.